Listed here are 21 T cell receptor beta chains from one sample, sequenced in a study of cytomegalovirus exposure and HLA in healthy donors. A multiplex PCR was run with 60 Vbeta primers and 13 Jbeta primers. Libraries were prepared by immunoSEQ multiplex PCR; TCRdb keeps only in-frame clonotypes and omits some of them. The sample includes some 140,000 clones, around 80% seen only once; the top ten take approximately 1.2%. The specimen was PBMCs. The receptor source for this set is a male donor in good health and CMV-seropositive.

This chain joins TRBV5-6 and TRBJ2-3; weak D call: TRBD2 (7 bases). The CDR3 has 16 amino acids. V was shortened by 2 bases and J by 2 bases, with 15 bases between the two germline ends. Germline CDR1 SGHDT, CDR2 YYEEEE. The DNA for the CDR3 is TGTGCCAGCAGCTTTTGGGGGGGCCGGCACACAGATACGCAGTATTTT. Translation gives CASSFWGGRHTDTQYF.

V is TRBV4-1 and J is TRBJ2-5, with TRBD2 identical over 14 bases. The end of the DNA fits TRBJ2-7 better, so the J call may be wrong. The CDR3 sequence is 17 residues long. The germline CDR1 and CDR2 sequences are MGHRA and YSYEKL. The CDR3 protein is CASSRGGLAGGSYEQYF. The CDR3 region has the DNA TGCGCCAGCAGCCGTGGAGGACTAGCGGGAGGATCCTACGAGCAGTACTTC.

The chain joins TRBV5-8 to TRBJ2-7, with TRBD2 matching over 11 bases. The trim removed 9 bases at V and 5 bases at J, leaving 10 bases unmatched. CDR1 is SGHTS and CDR2 is YDEGEE in the germline V gene. The CDR3 length is 14 residues. The CDR3 sequence: CATTTSGSSNEQYF. The CDR3 region has the DNA TGTGCCACTACCACTAGCGGGAGCTCTAACGAGCAGTACTTC.

The chain has TRBV4-2 and TRBJ2-3; 11 bases fit TRBD2. CDR3 length equals 18 residues. The junction had 8 bases not matched to a gene; V was cut back by 2 bases and J by 1 base. Germline V CDR1 and CDR2: LGHNA, YNFKEQ. This CDR3 reads CASSQLGLAALGTDTQYF. In DNA, the CDR3 is TGTGCCAGCAGCCAACTGGGACTAGCGGCGTTGGGCACAGATACGCAGTATTTT.

J is TRBJ1-4 and V is TRBV5-1, with D possibly matching TRBD1 (5 bases). The CDR3 loop spans 13 amino acids. CDR1 SGHRS and CDR2 YFSETQ come from the germline V gene. Trimming pared 0 bases from V and 6 bases from J, leaving 6 bases between. The CDR3 is CASSLGRDEKLFF. The CDR3 nucleotides read TGCGCCAGCAGCTTGGGCAGGGATGAAAAACTGTTTTTT.

J is TRBJ2-5 and V is TRBV14; weak D call: TRBD2 (6 bases). The germline V and J ends were trimmed by 7 bases and 3 bases, with 15 bases remaining between them. The CDR3 loop spans 14 amino acids. CDR1 is SGHDN and CDR2 is FVKESK in the germline V gene. The CDR3 is CASTKEGYEETQYF. The CDR3 nucleotides are TGTGCCAGCACCAAGGAGGGGTACGAAGAGACCCAGTACTTC.

This sequence joins TRBV5-1 and TRBJ2-5, with D tentatively TRBD1 (6 bases). CDR1 is SGHRS, CDR2 YFSETQ, per germline. V lost 4 bases and J 4 bases, leaving 11 bases between the germline ends. The CDR3 spans 13 residues. The CDR3 nucleotides are TGCGCCAGCAGCCCAACAGGGCTAGAGACCCAGTACTTC. It translates to CASSPTGLETQYF. The entire variable domain, with the rest obtained from reference TRBV5-1 and TRBJ2-5, is as follows: KAGVTQTPRYLIKTRGQQVTLSCSPISGHRSVSWYQQTPGQGLQFLFEYFSETQRNKGNFPGRFSGRQFSNSRSEMNVSTLELGDSALYLCASSPTGLETQYFGPGTRLLVL.

The gene calls are TRBV11-2 and TRBJ2-5, with 8 nucleotides matching TRBD1. V gave up 4 bases and J gave up 4 bases; unmatched junction bases: 2. Germline CDR1 and CDR2: SGHAT and FQNNGV. The CDR3 consists of 13 residues. The CDR3 DNA reads TGTGCCAGCAGCTACGGGACAGGAGAGACCCAGTACTTC. It translates to CASSYGTGETQYF.

The rearrangement links TRBV5-1 to TRBJ2-7; TRBD2 matches 10 bases. The junction had 1 base not matched to a gene; V was cut back by 3 bases and J by 1 base. This CDR3 comprises 14 residues. The germline CDR1 and CDR2 sequences are SGHRS and YFSETQ. This CDR3 reads CASSWGLASYEQYF. CDR3 in DNA: TGCGCCAGCAGCTGGGGACTAGCGTCCTACGAGCAGTACTTC.

The genes are TRBV28 and TRBJ2-5; 15 nucleotides line up with TRBD2. The V and J ends lost 3 bases and 5 bases, in that order; junction bases with no gene match: 7. Germline V gene data show CDR1 as MDHEN and CDR2 as SYDVKM. The CDR3 runs to 17 residues. The CDR3 spells CASSFGLAGGLSETQYF. The CDR3 DNA follows: TGTGCCAGCAGTTTCGGACTAGCGGGAGGGCTGTCCGAGACCCAGTACTTC.

The V gene is TRBV5-4, the J gene TRBJ2-2; TRBD2 aligns across 10 bases. V was pared by 4 bases and J by 5 bases, with 8 bases of the junction left unmatched. The CDR3 is 16 residues long. Germline CDR1 and CDR2: SGHNT and YYREEE (reference sequence). DNA of the CDR3: TGTGCCAGCAGCCAGAATAGCGGGGGGCTAACCGGGGAGCTGTTTTTT. This sequence encodes CASSQNSGGLTGELFF.

The CDR3 protein is CASSSQGWEQYF. CDR3 DNA sequence: TGTGCCAGCAGCTCACAGGGATGGGAGCAGTACTTC. The rearrangement joins TRBV7-9 to TRBJ2-7, with D maybe TRBD1 (6 bases). The V gene's germline CDR1 is SEHNR and CDR2 FQNEAQ (reference sequence). Trimming left V 4 bases short and J 7 bases short, with 11 bases between. The CDR3 spans 12 residues.

CDR3 amino acids: CASSKLAGGHNEQFF. CDR3 bases: TGTGCCAGCAGCAAACTAGCGGGAGGCCACAATGAGCAGTTCTTC. V is TRBV7-8 and J is TRBJ2-1, with TRBD2 matching over 12 bases. Unmatched junction bases numbered 4, after V lost 5 bases and J lost 5 bases. This CDR3 has 15 residues. Germline CDR1 is SGHVS and CDR2 is FQNEAQ.

The chain links TRBV30 to TRBJ1-2; D is unclear. The V gene's germline CDR1 is GTSNPN and CDR2 SVGIG (reference sequence). The CDR3 is 12 residues long. Trimming removed 1 base from V and 8 bases from J, with 11 bases in between. The CDR3 here is CAWSGGGRGYTF. CDR3 nucleotide sequence: TGTGCCTGGAGTGGAGGAGGACGGGGCTACACCTTC.

The chain is built from TRBV30 and TRBJ2-7; D is perhaps TRBD1 (6 bases). The germline gives CDR1 GTSNPN, CDR2 SVGIG (reference sequence). V was trimmed by 3 bases and J by 2 bases, leaving 17 bases between them. The CDR3 spans 15 residues. The CDR3 DNA follows: TGTGCCTGGAGCGATAACAGGGTCCCCCCCTACGAGCAGTACTTC. This sequence encodes CAWSDNRVPPYEQYF.

This clone was observed a few times. The chain joins TRBV18 to TRBJ1-6, with TRBD1 identical over 7 bases. Germline V gives CDR1 KGHSH, CDR2 LQKENI. Trimming removed 3 bases from V and 8 bases from J; junction bases left unmatched: 1. This CDR3 region has 13 residues. The CDR3 here is CASSPDRDSPLHF. The CDR3 bases are TGTGCCAGCTCACCCGACAGGGATTCACCCCTCCACTTT.

This clone was counted many times. The rearrangement uses TRBV6-1 and TRBJ1-2; 11 positions agree with TRBD1. This CDR3 has 15 amino acids. CDR1 MNHNS and CDR2 SASEGT come from the germline V gene. V was pared by 0 bases and J by 8 bases, with 5 bases of the junction left unmatched. The CDR3 nucleotides read TGTGCCAGCAGTGAAGCAGCGGGACAGGGGGGAGGCTACACCTTC. It codes for CASSEAAGQGGGYTF.

This chain uses TRBV7-9 with TRBJ1-5, with 9 bases matching TRBD1. The CDR3 has 16 amino acids. V lost 4 bases and J lost 7; bases outside the gene matches: 11. Germline V CDR1 and CDR2: SEHNR, FQNEAQ (reference sequence). This CDR3 reads CASSSENRGQSQPQHF. The DNA for the CDR3 is TGTGCCAGCAGCTCAGAGAACAGGGGGCAATCACAGCCCCAGCATTTT.

This chain joins TRBV10-3 and TRBJ2-7, with 9 bases fitting TRBD2. Germline values: CDR1 ENHRY, CDR2 SYGVKD. After removal of 10 bases from V and 6 bases from J, the junction contained 19 bases not matched to a gene. CDR3 size: 16 residues. CDR3 sequence: CATVAAGGLLSGEQYF. The CDR3, as DNA: TGTGCCACGGTAGCGGCGGGAGGGCTTTTATCCGGCGAGCAGTACTTC.

This clone was found once. The chain uses TRBV2 and TRBJ1-4; TRBD1 aligns across 7 bases. V shed 8 bases and J 0 bases; nucleotides not matched to a gene: 3. CDR1 and CDR2 from the germline V gene are SNHLY and FYNNEI. This CDR3 contains 14 residues. This CDR3 reads CASRQGATNEKLFF. CDR3 DNA: TGTGCCAGCCGACAGGGAGCAACTAATGAAAAACTGTTTTTT.

The chain employs TRBV10-3 and TRBJ2-7; 7 bases fit TRBD1. The CDR3 is made up of 14 amino acids. Trimming cost V 8 bases and J 4 bases; bases outside gene matches: 11. Germline assignment: CDR1 ENHRY and CDR2 SYGVKD. In nucleotides, the CDR3 is TGTGCCATCGGACAGGTGGGACAGCTTTACGAGCAGTACTTC. Protein product: CAIGQVGQLYEQYF.